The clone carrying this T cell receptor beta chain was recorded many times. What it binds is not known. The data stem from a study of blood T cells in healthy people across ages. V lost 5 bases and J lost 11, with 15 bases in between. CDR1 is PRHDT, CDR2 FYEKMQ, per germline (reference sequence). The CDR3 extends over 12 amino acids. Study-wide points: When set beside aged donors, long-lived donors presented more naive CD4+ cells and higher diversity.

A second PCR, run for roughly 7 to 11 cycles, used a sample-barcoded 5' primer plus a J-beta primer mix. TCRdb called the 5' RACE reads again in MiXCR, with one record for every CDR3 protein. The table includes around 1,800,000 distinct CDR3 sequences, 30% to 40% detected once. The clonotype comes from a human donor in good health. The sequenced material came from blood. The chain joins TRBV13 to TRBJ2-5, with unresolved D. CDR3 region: CASSTPLGEQYF. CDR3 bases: TGTGCCAGCAGCACTCCCCTCGGTGAGCAGTACTTC.